These 10 T cell receptor beta chains originate from one sample sequenced in a study of blood T cell repertoires in COVID-19. The method was immunoSEQ multiplex PCR; TCRdb's version includes in-frame clones alone and lacks a portion of them. The table lists about 400,000 clones, 75% to 90% of them singletons. Sequences were obtained from peripheral blood. The receptors were sampled from an older woman with COVID-19, enrolled during active disease.

The chain uses TRBV9 and TRBJ2-3, with 10 bases aligning to TRBD1. Germline V gene sequence: CDR1 SGDLS, CDR2 YYNGEE. The CDR3 is made up of 16 amino acids. The junction had 5 bases not matched to a gene; V was cut back by 2 bases and J by 2 bases. The CDR3 reads CASSVSGTGATDTQYF. CDR3 coding DNA: TGTGCCAGCAGCGTCTCCGGGACAGGGGCCACAGATACGCAGTATTTT.

The chain is built from TRBV4-2 and TRBJ1-1, with TRBD1 matching 7 bases. Germline V gene sequence: CDR1 LGHNA, CDR2 YNFKEQ. The CDR3 runs 15 residues. CDR3: CAIRGTATMNTEAFF. The CDR3 nucleotides read TGTGCTATCAGAGGGACAGCGACTATGAACACTGAAGCTTTCTTT.

This clone was observed a handful of times. The chain recombines TRBV7-2 with TRBJ1-2; 9 positions agree with TRBD1. Trimming removed 7 bases from V and 4 bases from J; junction bases left unmatched: 7. Germline V gene lookup returns CDR1 SGHTA and CDR2 FQGNSA. This CDR3 region has 14 residues. The CDR3, as DNA: TGTGCCAGCATCCGGACAGGGGCTCTCTATGGCTACACCTTC. This translates into CASIRTGALYGYTF.

The chain uses TRBV6-2 or TRBV6-3 and TRBJ1-1; D remains unclear. V gave up 4 bases and J gave up 3 bases, with 12 bases separating them. Germline lookup yields CDR1 MNHEY and CDR2 SVGEGT. The CDR3 is made up of 14 amino acids. The CDR3 loop reads CASSFGGMDTEAFF. The CDR3 region has the DNA TGTGCCAGCAGTTTTGGAGGGATGGACACTGAAGCTTTCTTT.

This clone was seen a handful of times. The chain couples TRBV5-4 to TRBJ2-7, with 7 bases that match TRBD1. The V and J ends lost 2 bases and 0 bases, in that order; junction bases with no gene match: 2. The germline V gene encodes CDR1 SGHNT and CDR2 YYREEE (reference sequence). The CDR3 runs to 14 residues. CDR3 in DNA: TGTGCCAGCAGCTTACAGGGGACCTCCTACGAGCAGTACTTC. This codes for CASSLQGTSYEQYF.

This chain links TRBV2 with TRBJ1-2; TRBD1 might be the D (5 bases). Trimming removed 8 bases at V and 4 bases at J, with 11 bases between. Germline CDR1 reads SNHLY; CDR2 reads FYNNEI. This CDR3 has 12 residues. CDR3 sequence reads: CASVSGLYGYTF. The CDR3 DNA reads TGTGCCAGCGTATCAGGGCTCTATGGCTACACCTTC.

The chain carries TRBV10-3 and TRBJ1-4, with D tentatively TRBD1 (6 bases). CDR1 and CDR2 (germline): ENHRY, SYGVKD. V was pared by 4 bases and J by 3 bases, with 18 bases between. The CDR3 has 17 residues. The CDR3 sequence is CAISGQAHRESNEKLFF. CDR3 nucleotide sequence: TGTGCCATCAGTGGACAAGCCCACAGGGAATCTAATGAAAAACTGTTTTTT.

The rearrangement uses TRBV5-4 and TRBJ2-2; a possible D gene is TRBD2 (6 bases). The CDR3 runs to 16 residues. The germline V gene encodes CDR1 SGHNT and CDR2 YYREEE (reference sequence). Trimming pared 0 bases from V and 2 bases from J, leaving 11 bases between. CDR3 sequence: CASSLAGRGNTGELFF. In DNA, the CDR3 is TGTGCCAGCAGCTTGGCGGGGCGGGGTAACACCGGGGAGCTGTTTTTT.

This chain links TRBV7-6 with TRBJ1-5; D perhaps matches TRBD1 (6 bases). The V end was cut by 6 bases, the J end by 0 bases, with 21 bases between. The CDR3 is 18 amino acids. CDR1 and CDR2 (germline): SGHVS, FNYEAQ. The CDR3 loop is CASSPQGRGTYSNQPQHF. DNA for the CDR3: TGTGCCAGCAGTCCCCAGGGGAGGGGCACATATAGCAATCAGCCCCAGCATTTT.

The rearrangement joins TRBV24-1 to TRBJ1-4; 7 bases are shared with TRBD1. Germline CDR1 is KGHDR and CDR2 is SFDVKD. The trim removed 9 bases at V and 12 bases at J, leaving 15 bases unmatched. The CDR3 loop spans 14 amino acids. CDR3 sequence reads: CATRGTDTMKELFF. The CDR3 DNA follows: TGTGCCACCCGTGGGACAGATACCATGAAAGAACTGTTTTTT.